Listed here are 18 T cell receptor beta chains from one sample, sequenced in a study of T-cell reconstitution after alpha-beta-depleted transplantation in children. TCRbeta library preparation incorporated unique molecular identifiers. TCRdb called the PCR reads again in MiXCR, with one record for every CDR3 protein. This table has more than 300,000 distinct CDR3 sequences, around 15% appearing once. Sequencing was performed on PBMCs, mostly from graft donor cells, taken 360 days after TCRalphabeta/CD19-depleted stem cell transplant. Source of these receptors: a male patient aged 2 to 9 who had a stem cell transplant for acute lymphoblastic leukemia, so the T cells may come from the graft donor.

The V and J genes are TRBV4-1 and TRBJ2-5, with 13 bases that match TRBD2. The V gene's germline CDR1 is MGHRA and CDR2 YSYEKL. The CDR3 has 16 residues. V lost 2 bases, J lost 7 bases, and 7 bases stayed unmatched. The CDR3 coding sequence is TGCGCCAGCAGCCAAAGGACTAGCGGGAGTGGGGGGACCCAGTACTTC. Its translation: CASSQRTSGSGGTQYF.

This chain joins TRBV4-3 and TRBJ2-7, with 10 nucleotides matching TRBD1. The CDR3 covers 14 residues. V lost 0 bases, J lost 4 bases, and 0 bases stayed unmatched. Germline values: CDR1 LGHNA, CDR2 YSLEER. The CDR3: CASSQEGQGYEQYF. CDR3 DNA sequence: TGCGCCAGCAGCCAAGAGGGACAGGGGTACGAGCAGTACTTC.

In this sample, this clonotype turned up a few times. DNA for the CDR3: TGTGCCATCAGTGGGTCTGGTTACGAGCAGTACTTC. This codes for CAISGSGYEQYF. The chain has TRBV10-3 and TRBJ2-7; D gene unclear. Germline values: CDR1 ENHRY, CDR2 SYGVKD. Trimming stripped 4 bases from V and 4 bases from J, with 8 bases between. The CDR3 extends over 12 amino acids.

The chain's CDR3 is CATSRGDSSSTDTQYF. As DNA, the CDR3 is TGTGCCACCAGCAGAGGGGACAGCTCTAGCACAGATACGCAGTATTTT. The chain links TRBV15 to TRBJ2-3; 7 positions agree with TRBD1. The V and J ends lost 1 base and 0 bases, in that order; junction bases with no gene match: 4. Germline assignment: CDR1 LNHNV and CDR2 YYDKDF (reference sequence). This CDR3 contains 16 residues.

This chain joins TRBV6-1 and TRBJ1-6; 7 bases fit TRBD1. The CDR3 is 14 amino acids. The J segment lost 7 bases and the V segment lost 6 bases, leaving 6 bases of the junction unmatched. Germline V gene sequence: CDR1 MNHNS, CDR2 SASEGT. In DNA form, the CDR3 reads TGTGCCAGCAGACCCCGGGACAGCAATTCACCCCTCCACTTT. It specifies CASRPRDSNSPLHF.

This clonotype appeared a few times. This chain links TRBV10-3 with TRBJ2-7; D unresolved. In germline, CDR1 is ENHRY, CDR2 SYGVKD. This CDR3 contains 14 residues. Trimming took 1 base from V and 2 from J, leaving 9 bases between them. CDR3: CAISEWVSTYEQYF. The DNA for the CDR3 is TGTGCCATCAGTGAGTGGGTATCCACCTACGAGCAGTACTTC.

The J gene is TRBJ2-4, the V gene TRBV28, with D tentatively TRBD1 (5 bases). Trimming cost V 6 bases and J 15 bases, with 27 bases left between them. Germline V gene lookup returns CDR1 MDHEN and CDR2 SYDVKM. This CDR3 contains 15 residues. CDR3 nucleotides: TGTGCCAGCAGCCCAATGGGGCCGAACCAGGCCCCGGGGTACTTC. Its protein product is CASSPMGPNQAPGYF.

The rearrangement uses TRBV7-2 and TRBJ2-1; the match to TRBD2 covers 8 bases. Germline V lookup: CDR1 SGHTA, CDR2 FQGNSA. Losses at the gene ends were 4 bases for V and 6 bases for J; bases not matched to a gene: 11. This CDR3 comprises 16 residues. The CDR3: CASSSPGGRSANEQFF. The CDR3 DNA reads TGTGCCAGCAGCTCCCCTGGCGGGAGGTCCGCCAATGAGCAGTTCTTC.

This sequence joins TRBV30 and TRBJ1-4, with no clear D. Per the germline V gene, CDR1 is GTSNPN and CDR2 is SVGIG (reference sequence). The CDR3 is 15 amino acids. V lost 3 bases, J lost 4 bases, and 15 bases lay in between. This CDR3 is CAWSEGRLLNEKLFF. The CDR3 nucleotides are TGTGCCTGGAGCGAAGGTCGACTGCTTAATGAAAAACTGTTTTTT.

This clonotype showed up many times. The chain joins TRBV7-2 to TRBJ2-1, with 11 bases aligning to TRBD2. Germline CDR1 and CDR2: SGHTA and FQGNSA. The V segment lost 4 bases and the J segment 8 bases; nucleotides outside the gene matches: 10. This CDR3 comprises 16 residues. Here the CDR3 reads CASSSYTSGSGDEQFF. The CDR3, as DNA: TGTGCCAGCAGCTCTTATACTAGCGGGAGCGGCGATGAGCAGTTCTTC.

This clonotype was found a few times. V usage is TRBV3-1 and J usage is TRBJ2-1, with a weak D call TRBD2 (6 bases). Trimming stripped 0 bases from V and 3 bases from J, with 12 bases between. Per the germline V gene, CDR1 is LGHDT and CDR2 is YNNKEL (reference sequence). The CDR3 totals 16 residues. The CDR3 DNA reads as TGTGCCAGCAGCCAAGATGAGGGCGGGATCTACAATGAGCAGTTCTTC. It is translated as CASSQDEGGIYNEQFF.

As DNA, the CDR3 is TGCAGTGCTAGAGATAGACTAGCCGGAGCCTCCTACGAGCAGTACTTC. Translation gives CSARDRLAGASYEQYF. The chain recombines TRBV20-1 with TRBJ2-7; 7 nucleotides line up with TRBD2. Germline assignment: CDR1 DFQATT and CDR2 SNEGSKA (reference sequence). The CDR3 covers 16 residues. Losses at the gene ends were 0 bases for V and 0 bases for J; bases not matched to a gene: 8.

Turning to this clonotype: This CDR3 fails to terminate in the conserved phenylalanine or tryptophan, so it likely reflects a read error. V is TRBV5-1 and J is TRBJ2-5; D uncertain. With 3 bases removed from V and 2 bases from J, the gap between germline ends came to 8 bases. Germline loops: CDR1 SGHRS, CDR2 YFSETQ. CDR3 size: 13 residues. Here the CDR3 reads CASSSRRQETQYV. CDR3 in DNA: TGCGCCAGCAGCTCTCGACGGCAAGAGACCCAGTACGTC.

This clonotype was observed a few times. The J gene is TRBJ2-3, the V gene TRBV20-1, with D possibly being TRBD2 (6 bases). Trimming pared 1 base from V and 4 bases from J, leaving 18 bases between. Germline V gene data show CDR1 as DFQATT and CDR2 as SNEGSKA (reference sequence). The CDR3 is 16 residues long. The CDR3 protein is CSARVVEGLPSDTQYF. The CDR3 nucleotides read TGCAGTGCTAGAGTGGTGGAGGGTCTGCCCTCAGATACGCAGTATTTT.

This clonotype was observed at least ten times. The chain joins TRBV29-1 to TRBJ2-1; 10 nucleotides match TRBD2. The V gene's germline CDR1 is SQVTM and CDR2 ANQGSEA. CDR3 length: 13 amino acids. After removal of 7 bases from V and 2 bases from J, the junction contained 2 bases not matched to a gene. The CDR3 sequence: CSGSGRAYNEQFF. The CDR3 DNA reads as TGCAGCGGGAGCGGGAGGGCCTACAATGAGCAGTTCTTC.

The chain employs TRBV29-1 and TRBJ1-2, with D unresolved. Germline assignment: CDR1 SQVTM and CDR2 ANQGSEA. V was shortened by 4 bases and J by 2 bases, with 11 bases between the two germline ends. The CDR3 is 13 residues long. The CDR3 coding sequence is TGCAGCGTTGGGCCAAACCTCAACTATGGCTACACCTTC. Protein product: CSVGPNLNYGYTF.

The sample holds a few counts of this clonotype. J is TRBJ1-2 and V is TRBV7-9; D might be TRBD1 (6 bases). V was clipped by 2 bases and J by 3 bases, with 19 bases between them. Germline assignment: CDR1 SEHNR and CDR2 FQNEAQ (reference sequence). This CDR3 region has 17 residues. CDR3: CASSLFSGVQIDYGYTF. CDR3 DNA: TGTGCCAGCAGCTTATTTTCAGGGGTTCAGATCGACTATGGCTACACCTTC.

The chain recombines TRBV4-3 with TRBJ1-5; 8 bases are shared with TRBD1. The CDR3 contains 15 residues. In germline, CDR1 is LGHNA, CDR2 YSLEER. J gave up 6 bases and V 0 bases, and 4 bases lay outside the gene matches. The CDR3 loop is CASSQDRRGRQPQHF. In DNA, the CDR3 is TGCGCCAGCAGCCAAGATCGCAGGGGGCGTCAGCCCCAGCATTTT.